One sample yielded the 2 T cell receptor beta chains listed below, sequenced in a study of T cells after somatic rescue of genetic block. The method was immunoSEQ multiplex PCR; TCRdb's version includes in-frame clones alone and lacks a portion of them. The top ten clones hold 1.5% to 2% of a sample with 85,000 to 100,000 clones, about 87% of them seen once. Source material: peripheral blood mononuclear cells (PBMCs). The receptors here all came from a woman between 18 and 29 years old.

J is TRBJ2-3 and V is TRBV19, with TRBD2 identical over 7 bases. The CDR3 sequence is 16 residues long. Germline assignment: CDR1 LNHDA and CDR2 SQIVND (reference sequence). The V and J ends lost 7 bases and 1 base, in that order; junction bases with no gene match: 11. As DNA, the CDR3 is TGTGCCAGTACCCACCTTAGCGGGTTCGGCACAGATACGCAGTATTTT. Residues: CASTHLSGFGTDTQYF.

This chain links TRBV5-1 with TRBJ2-3; D may correspond to TRBD1 or TRBD2 (5 bases each). The CDR3 runs to 14 residues. V lost 4 bases and J 2 bases, leaving 11 bases between the germline ends. Germline-derived CDR1 and CDR2 are SGHRS and YFSETQ. The DNA of the CDR3 is TGCGCCAGCAGCATGCCCGGGGCCACAGATACGCAGTATTTT. The encoded protein is CASSMPGATDTQYF.